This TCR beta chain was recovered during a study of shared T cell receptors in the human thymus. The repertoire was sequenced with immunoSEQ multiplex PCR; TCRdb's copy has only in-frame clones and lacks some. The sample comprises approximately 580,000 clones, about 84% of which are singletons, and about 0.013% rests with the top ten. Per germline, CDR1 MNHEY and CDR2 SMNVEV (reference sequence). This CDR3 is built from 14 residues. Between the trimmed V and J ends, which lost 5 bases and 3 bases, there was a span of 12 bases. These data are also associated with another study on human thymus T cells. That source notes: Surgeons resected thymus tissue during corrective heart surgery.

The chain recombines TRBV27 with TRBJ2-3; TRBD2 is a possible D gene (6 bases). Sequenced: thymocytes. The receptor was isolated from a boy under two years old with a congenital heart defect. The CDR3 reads CASSPTRGTDTQYF. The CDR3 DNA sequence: TGTGCCAGCAGTCCGACTCGGGGGACAGATACGCAGTATTTT.